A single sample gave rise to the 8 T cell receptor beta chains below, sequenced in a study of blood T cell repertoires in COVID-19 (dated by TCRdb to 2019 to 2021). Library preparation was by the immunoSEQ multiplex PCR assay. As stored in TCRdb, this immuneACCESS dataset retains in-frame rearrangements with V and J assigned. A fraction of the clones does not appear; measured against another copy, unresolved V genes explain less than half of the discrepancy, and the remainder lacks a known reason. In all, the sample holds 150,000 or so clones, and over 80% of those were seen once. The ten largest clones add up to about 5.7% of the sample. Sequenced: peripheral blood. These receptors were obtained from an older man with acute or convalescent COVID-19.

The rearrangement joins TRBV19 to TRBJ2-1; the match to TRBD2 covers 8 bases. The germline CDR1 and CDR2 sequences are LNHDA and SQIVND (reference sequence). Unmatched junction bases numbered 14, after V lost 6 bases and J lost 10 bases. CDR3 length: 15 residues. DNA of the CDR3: TGTGCCAGTAGCCGAGGGGGACTAGGAGTCGGGGAGCAGTTCTTC. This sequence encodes CASSRGGLGVGEQFF.

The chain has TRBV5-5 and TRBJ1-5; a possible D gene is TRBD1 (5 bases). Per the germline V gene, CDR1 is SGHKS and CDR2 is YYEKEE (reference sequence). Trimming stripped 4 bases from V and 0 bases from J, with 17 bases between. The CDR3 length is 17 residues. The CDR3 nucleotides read TGTGCCAGCAGCCGGGGGACCCGACTTTATAGCAATCAGCCCCAGCATTTT. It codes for CASSRGTRLYSNQPQHF.

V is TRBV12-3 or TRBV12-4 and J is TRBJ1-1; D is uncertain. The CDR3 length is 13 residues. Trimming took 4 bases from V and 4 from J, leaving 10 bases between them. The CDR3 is CASSSRGSTEAFF. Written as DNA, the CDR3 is TGTGCCAGCAGTTCCAGAGGATCCACTGAAGCTTTCTTT.

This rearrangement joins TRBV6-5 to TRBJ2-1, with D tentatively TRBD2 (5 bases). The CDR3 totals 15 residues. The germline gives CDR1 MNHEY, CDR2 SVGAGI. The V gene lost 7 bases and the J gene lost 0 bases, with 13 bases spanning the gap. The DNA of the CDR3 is TGTGCCAGCACCCCCTCGGGGTTCTCCTACAATGAGCAGTTCTTC. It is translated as CASTPSGFSYNEQFF.

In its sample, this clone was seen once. The CDR3 coding sequence is TGTGCCAGCAGTTTAAACCGGTATGGCTACACCTTC. It encodes CASSLNRYGYTF. This sequence joins TRBV12-3 or TRBV12-4 and TRBJ1-2, with unresolved D. CDR3 size: 12 residues. The V end was cut by 2 bases, the J end by 5 bases, with 6 bases between.

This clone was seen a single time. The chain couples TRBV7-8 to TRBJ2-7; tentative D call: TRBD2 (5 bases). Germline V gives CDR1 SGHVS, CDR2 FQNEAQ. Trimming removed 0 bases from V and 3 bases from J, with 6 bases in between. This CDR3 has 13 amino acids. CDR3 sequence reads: CASSLARDYEQYF. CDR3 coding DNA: TGTGCCAGCAGCTTAGCCCGGGACTACGAGCAGTACTTC.

CDR3 sequence (DNA): TGTGCCAGTAGCTCCGTCGGCTATGGCTACACCTTC. Its translation: CASSSVGYGYTF. The J gene is TRBJ1-2, the V gene TRBV19; no definite D call. Germline V gene sequence: CDR1 LNHDA, CDR2 SQIVND (reference sequence). The CDR3 runs 12 residues. Trimming removed 6 bases at V and 4 bases at J, with 9 bases between.

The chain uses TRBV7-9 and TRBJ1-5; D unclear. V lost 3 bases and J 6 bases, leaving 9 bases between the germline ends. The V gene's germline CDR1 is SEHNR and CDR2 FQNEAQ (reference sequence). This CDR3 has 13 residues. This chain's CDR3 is CASSLGDLQPQHF. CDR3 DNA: TGTGCCAGCAGCTTGGGAGATCTTCAGCCCCAGCATTTT.